The clone carrying this TCR beta chain was found once. Its cognate antigen is unknown. The CDR3 loop spans 13 amino acids. Germline V gene sequence: CDR1 WSHSY, CDR2 SAAADI. The data were obtained in a study of cytomegalovirus exposure and HLA in healthy donors. Study-level points and caveats: A later analysis reportedly found that, within productive TCRs, an Asian-associated ancestry cluster had fewer N-insertions than the mean observed across the approximately 700 donors. As confirmed in vitro, three CMV-associated chains were specific for CMV antigens. In an earlier analysis, about 90% or about 30%: the productive usage of most TCR beta V segments.

PCR was performed using 60 Vbeta and 13 Jbeta primers. Assay used: immunoSEQ multiplex PCR; TCRdb lists only in-frame clones, some missing. The sample contains approximately 100,000 clones, about four fifths of which appear only once. The receptor was derived from a woman in her 40s in good health and CMV-seronegative. Input material: PBMCs. The V call is TRBV10-2, the J call TRBJ2-5; 9 nucleotides agree with TRBD1. The DNA end favors TRBJ2-7, so the J call may be wrong. Written as DNA, the CDR3 is TGCGCCAGCACGGGACAGGGCTCCTACGAGCAGTACTTC. Protein: CASTGQGSYEQYF.